Listed below are T cell receptor beta chains from one sample, sequenced in a study of blood T cells in healthy people across ages. MiXCR was run by TCRdb on the 5' RACE reads, yielding one entry per CDR3 protein. Of under 2,000,000 distinct CDR3 sequences listed, roughly 49% are singletons. Material for sequencing was blood. The source of these receptors is a woman in her thirties or forties in good health. CDR3s include the opening cysteine and the closing phenylalanine or tryptophan. D genes are given only for firm matches. The size of a clone is reported for some rows only, either as once, few or many, or as a class for expanded clones.

>TRBJ2-2|TRBV7-2|TRBD2|-
CASSSMGNPGGGELFF
TGTGCCAGCAGCTCCATGGGCAATCCGGGAGGCGGGGAGCTGTTTTTT
>TRBJ2-5|TRBV5-6|-|once
CASSFLGFLDETQYF
TGTGCCAGCAGCTTCCTGGGGTTCTTGGACGAGACCCAGTACTTC
>TRBJ2-3|TRBV28|TRBD2|-
CASRRPGGGTADTQYF
TGTGCCAGCAGGAGACCTGGCGGGGGTACAGCTGATACGCAGTATTTT
>TRBJ2-7|TRBV6-2/TRBV6-3|TRBD1|-
CASNIGTEVSYEQYF
TGTGCCAGCAATATAGGGACAGAAGTTTCCTACGAGCAGTACTTC
>TRBJ2-3|TRBV14|-|-
CASSQGGAFNTDTQYF
TGTGCCAGCAGCCAAGGGGGAGCTTTTAACACAGATACGCAGTATTTT
>TRBJ2-5|TRBV9|-|few
CASSPRPPQEETQYF
TGTGCCAGCAGCCCCAGACCCCCACAAGAAGAGACCCAGTACTTC
>TRBJ1-1|TRBV12-3/TRBV12-4|-|-
CASSFNGQLNTEAFF
TGTGCCAGCAGTTTTAACGGGCAGCTAAACACTGAAGCTTTCTTT
>TRBJ2-3|TRBV27|-|-
CPPRTDTQYF
TGTCCCCCACGAACAGATACGCAGTATTTT
>TRBJ1-2|TRBV7-2|-|-
CASSLSVSMRYTF
TGTGCCAGCAGCTTATCTGTTTCGATGCGGTACACCTTC
>TRBJ1-2|TRBV15|-|few
CATSRNGLLNYGYTF
TGTGCCACCAGCAGGAATGGACTGCTTAACTATGGCTACACCTTC
>TRBJ2-1|TRBV4-1|TRBD2|few
CASSQDHRHAGGPFSSYNEQFF
TGCGCCAGCAGCCAAGATCATAGGCATGCGGGGGGGCCATTCAGCTCCTACAATGAGCAGTTCTTC
>TRBJ2-5|TRBV12-3/TRBV12-4|TRBD1|-
CASSLRQGAGTQYF
TGTGCCAGCAGTTTACGACAGGGGGCTGGGACCCAGTACTTC
>TRBJ2-1|TRBV28|TRBD2|few
CASRGLELGNEQFF
TGTGCCAGCAGGGGACTAGAATTGGGCAATGAGCAGTTCTTC
>TRBJ2-3|TRBV5-1|-|-
CASRNNRDSFTDTQYF
TGCGCCAGCAGGAACAATCGGGACTCCTTCACAGATACGCAGTATTTT
>TRBJ2-1|TRBV4-3|-|few
CASSPEVLATSYNEQFF
TGCGCCAGCAGCCCCGAAGTCCTGGCGACCTCCTACAATGAGCAGTTCTTC
>TRBJ2-1|TRBV5-1|-|once
CASVRTESSYNEQFF
TGCGCCAGCGTTAGGACGGAGAGCTCCTACAATGAGCAGTTCTTC
>TRBJ2-7|TRBV20-1|-|-
CSASVLLSAVSEQYF
TGCAGTGCTAGTGTGCTACTGAGCGCAGTCTCCGAGCAGTACTTC
>TRBJ1-6|TRBV5-5|-|-
CASSLSRAPNPYNSPLHF
TGTGCCAGCAGCTTGAGCAGGGCCCCAAACCCGTATAATTCACCCCTCCACTTT
>TRBJ2-7|TRBV7-2|TRBD2|-
CASSRVPSGGSYEQYF
TGTGCCAGCAGCAGGGTCCCTAGCGGGGGAAGCTACGAGCAGTACTTC
>TRBJ2-3|TRBV20-1|TRBD2|few
CSAPSLAGGADTQYF
TGCAGTGCGCCCTCCCTAGCGGGGGGCGCAGATACGCAGTATTTT
>TRBJ2-5|TRBV6-2/TRBV6-3|-|-
CASSYSRQRETQYF
TGTGCCAGCAGTTACTCCCGCCAACGGGAGACCCAGTACTTC
>TRBJ2-7|TRBV7-9|-|-
CASSLKSAQITYEQYF
TGTGCCAGCAGCTTAAAGAGCGCTCAAATTACTTACGAGCAGTACTTC
>TRBJ2-4|TRBV3-1|-|few
CASSQDLPTDLAKNIQYF
TGTGCCAGCAGCCAAGACCTTCCGACAGATCTGGCCAAAAACATTCAGTACTTC
>TRBJ1-4|TRBV6-6|TRBD1|-
CASSPRGLNEKLFF
TGTGCCAGCAGTCCCAGGGGGCTGAATGAAAAACTGTTTTTT
>TRBJ1-1|TRBV7-2|-|once
CASSLVAVQTEAFF
TGTGCCAGCAGCTTAGTTGCGGTGCAGACTGAAGCTTTCTTT
>TRBJ2-1|TRBV27|TRBD1|-
CASSIPGQGGNEQFF
TGTGCCAGCAGTATTCCGGGACAGGGTGGAAATGAGCAGTTCTTC
>TRBJ2-1|TRBV7-2|TRBD2|few
CASSFLAGTFGNEQFF
TGTGCCAGCAGCTTTCTAGCGGGAACGTTCGGGAATGAGCAGTTCTTC
>TRBJ2-5|TRBV6-1|-|few
CATNEQGGGETQYF
TGTGCCACCAACGAGCAGGGGGGTGGAGAGACCCAGTACTTC
>TRBJ2-3|TRBV7-3|-|few
CASSSLGQRADTQYF
TGTGCCAGCAGCTCCCTAGGGCAGAGGGCAGATACGCAGTATTTT
>TRBJ2-3|TRBV5-1|TRBD2|few
CASSMGGLIDTQYF
TGCGCCAGCAGCATGGGGGGACTAATCGATACGCAGTATTTT
>TRBJ1-4|TRBV29-1|TRBD1|-
CSVGQGAEKLFF
TGCAGCGTTGGACAGGGGGCTGAAAAACTGTTTTTT
>TRBJ2-3|TRBV2|-|-
CASQGRRTRTDTQYF
TGTGCCAGCCAAGGGCGGAGGACCCGCACAGATACGCAGTATTTT
>TRBJ2-5|TRBV5-1|-|-
CAGSLLQETQYF
TGCGCCGGCAGCTTACTCCAAGAGACCCAGTACTTC
>TRBJ2-7|TRBV20-1|TRBD2|-
CSGNSGTSGYEQYF
TGCAGTGGCAACTCCGGGACTAGCGGCTACGAGCAGTACTTC
>TRBJ1-5|TRBV20-1|-|-
CSARASSGSNQPQHF
TGCAGTGCTAGAGCCTCCTCGGGGTCCAATCAGCCCCAGCATTTT
>TRBJ2-7|TRBV10-3|TRBD1|few
CAISESGTGVYEQYF
TGTGCCATCAGTGAGTCCGGGACAGGAGTTTACGAGCAGTACTTC
>TRBJ1-1|TRBV7-2|-|-
CASTQDPRNAEAFF
TGTGCCAGCACCCAGGACCCCAGGAACGCTGAAGCTTTCTTT
>TRBJ2-3|TRBV20-1|TRBD2|-
CSSSGGPRDTQYF
TGCAGCTCCTCGGGGGGGCCCCGGGATACGCAGTATTTT
>TRBJ2-7|TRBV20-1|TRBD2|few
CSARDPGTSDEQYF
TGCAGTGCTAGAGACCCCGGGACTAGCGACGAGCAGTACTTC
>TRBJ1-2|TRBV4-3|-|-
CASSQEQQLPNYGYTF
TGCGCCAGCAGCCAAGAACAACAGCTGCCTAACTATGGCTACACCTTC
>TRBJ2-3|TRBV5-1|-|-
CASSAGRGVFTDTQYF
TGCGCCAGCAGCGCGGGACGGGGTGTTTTCACAGATACGCAGTATTTT
>TRBJ1-2|TRBV20-1|-|-
CSAPWTGAAGYTF
TGCAGTGCTCCCTGGACTGGCGCTGCAGGCTACACCTTC
>TRBJ2-7|TRBV4-1|-|many
CASSQQDLFKTYEQYF
TGCGCCAGCAGCCAACAAGACTTATTCAAAACGTACGAGCAGTACTTC
>TRBJ2-1|TRBV7-9|TRBD2|-
CASSPGEGLAGGYEQFF
TGTGCCAGCAGCCCCGGTGAGGGGCTAGCGGGGGGGTATGAGCAGTTCTTC
>TRBJ2-7|TRBV20-1|-|-
CSALGETGYEQYF
TGCAGTGCCCTAGGGGAGACAGGCTACGAGCAGTACTTC
>TRBJ1-1|TRBV20-1|TRBD1|once
CSARHRGYTEAFF
TGCAGTGCTAGACACAGGGGGTATACTGAAGCTTTCTTT
>TRBJ1-1|TRBV6-5|TRBD1|-
CASRPDRGWSEAFF
TGTGCCAGCAGACCCGACAGGGGATGGTCTGAAGCTTTCTTT
>TRBJ1-1|TRBV5-1|-|-
CASRHTGYSAEAFF
TGCGCCAGCAGGCACACAGGCTATTCCGCTGAAGCTTTCTTT
>TRBJ1-2|TRBV4-1|-|few
CASSQDQRVSYGYTF
TGCGCCAGCAGCCAAGATCAGCGGGTGAGCTATGGCTACACCTTC
>TRBJ2-4|TRBV27|TRBD1|few
CASSQTTGGVKNIQYF
TGTGCCAGCAGTCAGACAACAGGGGGCGTCAAAAACATTCAGTACTTC
>TRBJ2-1|TRBV20-1|-|few
CSARRQGQGNEQFF
TGCAGTGCTAGACGGCAGGGTCAAGGGAATGAGCAGTTCTTC
>TRBJ2-5|TRBV10-3|-|-
CAISEMDLQYQETQYF
TGTGCCATCAGTGAAATGGACCTTCAGTACCAAGAGACCCAGTACTTC
>TRBJ2-3|TRBV20-1|TRBD2|few
CSATLLSGGTDTQYF
TGCAGTGCTACCCTGCTTAGCGGGGGCACAGATACGCAGTATTTT